The 23 T cell receptor beta chains below were found in one sample sequenced in a study of blood T cell repertoires in COVID-19. Clones were read by immunoSEQ multiplex PCR, and TCRdb kept only the in-frame ones, dropping some. The table shows 50,000 to 60,000 clones, with roughly 80% occurring only once. The material sequenced was peripheral blood. The source is a human donor in a cohort sampled during active or convalescent COVID-19.

V gene TRBV6-5 combines with J gene TRBJ2-4; 9 nucleotides match TRBD1. This CDR3 has 15 residues. V shed 7 bases and J 4 bases; nucleotides not matched to a gene: 8. Germline V gene lookup returns CDR1 MNHEY and CDR2 SVGAGI. Written as DNA, the CDR3 is TGTGCCAGCACCGAAAGAGGGACAGGGAAAAACATTCAGTACTTC. Translated: CASTERGTGKNIQYF.

V and J are TRBV18 and TRBJ1-5; the match to TRBD1 covers 10 bases. V gave up 3 bases and J gave up 5 bases; unmatched junction bases: 4. Germline CDR1 is KGHSH and CDR2 is LQKENI. This CDR3 is built from 15 residues. The CDR3 here is CASSPRQGADQPQHF. The CDR3 bases are TGTGCCAGCTCACCCCGACAGGGGGCGGATCAGCCCCAGCATTTT.

The chain couples TRBV18 to TRBJ1-5; perhaps TRBD1 as D (6 bases). This CDR3 has 14 residues. V was pared by 2 bases and J by 2 bases, with 7 bases between. Germline values: CDR1 KGHSH, CDR2 LQKENI. CDR3 sequence: CASSPGGGNQPQHF. CDR3 nucleotides: TGTGCCAGCTCACCAGGGGGCGGCAATCAGCCCCAGCATTTT.

This rearrangement joins TRBV11-2 to TRBJ1-2; D not resolved. Germline assignment: CDR1 SGHAT and CDR2 FQNNGV. The CDR3 has 13 residues. V shed 2 bases and J shed 2 bases, with 6 bases lying between them. CDR3 sequence reads: CASSLTENYGYTF. In nucleotides, the CDR3 is TGTGCCAGCAGCTTAACTGAAAACTATGGCTACACCTTC.

The V call is TRBV29-1, the J call TRBJ1-2; D gene ambiguous. There are 15 residues in the CDR3. The V gene lost 4 bases and the J gene lost 2 bases, with 17 bases spanning the gap. Per the germline V gene, CDR1 is SQVTM and CDR2 is ANQGSEA. For the CDR3, the DNA is TGCAGCGTTGCGTCTGATCGGGCGGGCAACTATGGCTACACCTTC. It specifies CSVASDRAGNYGYTF.

The V gene is TRBV7-9, the J gene TRBJ2-5, with 8 bases fitting TRBD2. Unmatched junction bases numbered 9, after V lost 10 bases and J lost 5 bases. CDR1 and CDR2 from the germline V gene are SEHNR and FQNEAQ (reference sequence). This CDR3 has 13 residues. This CDR3 is CAKSTSGSETQYF. Here the CDR3 DNA reads TGTGCCAAATCAACTAGCGGTTCGGAGACCCAGTACTTC.

In this sample, this clone turned up many times. Other nucleotide sequences from this sample produce the same CDR3. This chain joins TRBV18 and TRBJ1-4, with TRBD1 matching over 7 bases. The CDR3 length is 16 residues. V lost 3 bases to trimming and J lost 1 base; unmatched junction nucleotides: 5. Germline V lookup: CDR1 KGHSH, CDR2 LQKENI. In DNA, the CDR3 is TGTGCCAGCTCACCGAAGACAGGGCAAACTAATGAAAAACTGTTTTTT. The encoded protein is CASSPKTGQTNEKLFF.

The chain joins TRBV6-2 or TRBV6-3 to TRBJ1-2; 8 bases match TRBD1. Looked up from germline, CDR1 is MNHEY and CDR2 is SVGEGT. J was trimmed by 1 base and V by 5 bases; bases with no gene match: 6. The CDR3 runs 15 residues. The CDR3 DNA sequence: TGTGCCAGCAGTACGCGGACAGGGATTAACTATGGCTACACCTTC. This sequence encodes CASSTRTGINYGYTF.

The CDR3 DNA sequence: TGTGCCAGCAGCTTTGACAGCAGGGGACGGGAAAAACTGTTTTTT. Translated: CASSFDSRGREKLFF. The chain couples TRBV7-6 to TRBJ1-4; D perhaps matches TRBD1 (6 bases). With 3 bases removed from V and 8 bases from J, the gap between germline ends came to 16 bases. CDR1 is SGHVS and CDR2 is FNYEAQ in the germline V gene. The CDR3 spans 15 residues.

This chain links TRBV6-5 with TRBJ1-2; 10 bases map to TRBD1. The CDR3 is made up of 16 amino acids. V lost 4 bases and J lost 8; bases outside the gene matches: 13. Germline values: CDR1 MNHEY, CDR2 SVGAGI. CDR3 protein: CASSSLQGTGVEGYTF. The CDR3 nucleotides are TGTGCCAGCAGTTCCCTTCAAGGGACAGGGGTGGAGGGCTACACCTTC.

The gene calls are TRBV5-5 and TRBJ2-7; TRBD1 aligns across 7 bases. Trimming took 4 bases from V and 3 from J; bases not matched to a gene: 7. The CDR3 runs 14 residues. Per the germline V gene, CDR1 is SGHKS and CDR2 is YYEKEE (reference sequence). The CDR3 coding sequence is TGTGCCAGCAGCCCGGGGACAGTTCACTACGAGCAGTACTTC. Protein product: CASSPGTVHYEQYF.

The rearrangement joins TRBV29-1 to TRBJ1-4; TRBD1 matches at 9 bases. Germline loops: CDR1 SQVTM, CDR2 ANQGSEA. V was clipped by 3 bases and J by 14 bases; unmatched bases: 10. The CDR3 has 13 amino acids. This chain's CDR3 is CSVEGQGGGLLFF. CDR3 bases: TGCAGCGTTGAGGGACAGGGTGGGGGTCTTCTGTTTTTT.

This clone was seen a handful of times. J is TRBJ1-1 and V is TRBV11-2; TRBD1 matches at 10 bases. CDR1 and CDR2 from the germline V gene are SGHAT and FQNNGV. With V trimmed by 1 base and J by 3 bases, 8 bases remained unmatched. This CDR3 spans 17 amino acids. The CDR3: CASSLGVMGTGDTEAFF. CDR3 nucleotide sequence: TGTGCCAGCAGCTTAGGTGTGATGGGGACAGGGGACACTGAAGCTTTCTTT.

The chain employs TRBV7-2 and TRBJ1-1; no clear D gene. This CDR3 contains 15 residues. In germline, CDR1 is SGHTA, CDR2 FQGNSA. Trimming took off 3 bases at V and 1 base at J, with 12 bases between the two ends. The CDR3 loop is CASSFRQSENTEAFF. The DNA of the CDR3 is TGTGCCAGCAGCTTCCGTCAGAGCGAGAACACTGAAGCTTTCTTT.

The chain couples TRBV3-1 (or the pseudogene TRBV3-2) to TRBJ2-3; D gene uncertain. The V and J ends lost 2 bases and 2 bases respectively, with 11 bases between them. The CDR3 is made up of 15 amino acids. The V gene's germline CDR1 is LGHDT and CDR2 YNNKEL (reference sequence). The CDR3 DNA sequence: TGTGCCAGCAGCCAATCCGGGTCCTTCACAGATACGCAGTATTTT. Protein: CASSQSGSFTDTQYF.

The rearrangement links TRBV11-2 to TRBJ2-1; D is perhaps TRBD2 (6 bases). Germline V gene lookup returns CDR1 SGHAT and CDR2 FQNNGV. The CDR3 runs to 17 residues. Deletions cut 1 base from V and 0 bases from J, with 13 bases between. CDR3 nucleotide sequence: TGTGCCAGCAGCTTAGGACCGGGACTCCGCTCCTACAATGAGCAGTTCTTC. Its translation: CASSLGPGLRSYNEQFF.

The gene calls are TRBV3-1 (or the pseudogene TRBV3-2) and TRBJ2-3; 10 bases map to TRBD1. This CDR3 comprises 15 residues. The germline V gene has CDR1 LGHDT and CDR2 YNNKEL (reference sequence). The junction had 8 bases not matched to a gene; V was cut back by 4 bases and J by 7 bases. Here the CDR3 reads CASSPLTGGKNTQYF. The DNA for the CDR3 is TGTGCCAGCAGCCCTCTGACAGGGGGCAAAAATACGCAGTATTTT.

The CDR3 sequence is CALRRGRELFF. The DNA for the CDR3 is TGTGCCCTCCGCCGGGGGAGGGAGCTGTTTTTT. The chain joins TRBV7-6 to TRBJ2-2; the D gene is possibly TRBD2 (6 bases). The CDR3 covers 11 residues. The germline V gene has CDR1 SGHVS and CDR2 FNYEAQ. Deletions cut 11 bases from V and 9 bases from J, with 13 bases between.

As concerns this clone: A much larger clonotype is one base distant, so this may be a read error. The chain recombines TRBV18 with TRBJ1-2; 10 bases align to TRBD1. This CDR3 contains 17 residues. In germline, CDR1 is KGHSH, CDR2 LQKENI. CDR3 sequence (DNA): TGTGTCAGCTCACCACAGGGACAGGGGCTCTCCACCTATGGCTACACCTTC. Its protein is CVSSPQGQGLSTYGYTF. Complete variable domain (other parts from reference TRBV18 and TRBJ1-2): NAGVMQNPRHLVRRRGQEARLRCSPMKGHSHVYWYRQLPEEGLKFMVYLQKENIIDESGMPKERFSAEFPKEGPSILRIQQVVRGDSAAYFCVSSPQGQGLSTYGYTFGSGTRLTVV.

The V call is TRBV4-1, the J call TRBJ2-3; no definite D call. The CDR3 runs to 13 residues. Germline V CDR1 and CDR2: MGHRA, YSYEKL. Trimming stripped 4 bases from V and 1 base from J, with 6 bases between. Here the CDR3 DNA reads TGCGCCAGCAGCCCGGTTGGCACAGATACGCAGTATTTT. It translates to CASSPVGTDTQYF.

In its sample, this clone was seen once. The V gene is TRBV9, the J gene TRBJ1-1; 9 bases match TRBD1. V shed 4 bases, J shed 6 bases, and the junction held 13 bases outside the gene matches. The CDR3 covers 16 residues. The germline CDR1 and CDR2 sequences are SGDLS and YYNGEE. CDR3 in amino acids: CASSTQPGTGLSEAFF. DNA for the CDR3: TGTGCCAGCAGCACCCAGCCCGGGACAGGGCTGTCTGAAGCTTTCTTT.

V is TRBV7-9 and J is TRBJ2-1; the D gene is possibly TRBD2 (6 bases). Germline V CDR1 and CDR2: SEHNR, FQNEAQ (reference sequence). V was pared by 5 bases and J by 1 base, with 12 bases between. There are 15 residues in the CDR3. Here the CDR3 DNA reads TGTGCCAGCAGCCCTGCTAGCGTTTCCTACAATGAGCAGTTCTTC. Its translation is CASSPASVSYNEQFF.

V and J are TRBV7-3 and TRBJ2-1; 11 bases fit TRBD2. This CDR3 comprises 15 residues. Looked up from germline, CDR1 is SGHTA and CDR2 is FQGTGA. V lost 5 bases, J lost 8 bases, and 8 bases stayed unmatched. CDR3 sequence reads: CASSLLTSGVDEQFF. The CDR3 DNA reads TGTGCCAGCAGCCTCTTGACTAGCGGGGTGGATGAGCAGTTCTTC.